Below, 13 T cell receptor beta chains from the same sample are listed, as sequenced in a study of blood T cells in healthy people across ages. For the second PCR, which ran for about 7 to 11 cycles, a sample-barcoded 5' primer and a J-beta primer mix were used. TCRdb independently ran MiXCR on the 5' RACE reads; one entry per CDR3 protein. The sample yields some 800,000 distinct CDR3 sequences, 40% to 50% seen once. Sequences were obtained from blood. The receptors were sampled from a man aged 55 to 69 in good health.

The chain recombines TRBV5-6 with TRBJ2-7, with 7 nucleotides matching TRBD2. Germline CDR1 is SGHDT and CDR2 is YYEEEE. This CDR3 region has 16 residues. V trimming: 3 bases; J trimming: 0 bases; junction bases outside the gene matches: 9. In DNA form, the CDR3 reads TGTGCCAGCAGCTACGACGGGGAGGGTATCTCCTACGAGCAGTACTTC. Its protein is CASSYDGEGISYEQYF.

The chain couples TRBV4-3 to TRBJ1-2, with unresolved D. The germline gives CDR1 LGHNA, CDR2 YSLEER. The CDR3 extends over 14 amino acids. Trimming removed 0 bases at V and 5 bases at J, with 10 bases between. The CDR3 DNA reads as TGCGCCAGCAGCCAAGATGCCAGAGCGTATGGCTACACCTTC. Protein: CASSQDARAYGYTF.

The chain joins TRBV7-2 to TRBJ1-2, with D possibly matching TRBD1 (6 bases). The V gene lost 1 base and the J gene lost 4 bases, with 13 bases spanning the gap. The CDR3 loop spans 15 amino acids. CDR1 and CDR2 from the germline V gene are SGHTA and FQGNSA. CDR3 residues: CASSLDPGAIYGYTF. CDR3 DNA sequence: TGTGCCAGCAGCTTAGATCCAGGGGCCATCTATGGCTACACCTTC. Using reference TRBV7-2 and TRBJ1-2 for the parts outside the CDR3, the full variable domain is GAGVSQSPSNKVTEKGKDVELRCDPISGHTALYWYRQSLGQGLEFLIYFQGNSAPDKSGLPSDRFSAERTGGSVSTLTIQRTQQEDSAVYLCASSLDPGAIYGYTFGSGTRLTVV.

CDR3 nucleotide sequence: TGTGCCAGCAGCTTAGTCGGGACAGGGGTTACTGAAGCTTTCTTT. Translating gives CASSLVGTGVTEAFF. The chain couples TRBV7-6 to TRBJ1-1; the match to TRBD1 covers 10 bases. The CDR3 runs to 15 residues. Germline V gene lookup returns CDR1 SGHVS and CDR2 FNYEAQ. The V gene end was trimmed by 1 base and the J gene end by 5 bases; junction bases not matched to a gene: 4.

Points on this clonotype: One end of the junction is discordant with germline, which a read error may explain. The CDR3 DNA sequence: TGTGCCAGCAGCCCTGGCGGACTCGACGAGCAGTATTTC. Translation gives CASSPGGLDEQYF. The rearrangement joins TRBV9 to TRBJ2-7; the D gene is possibly TRBD2 (5 bases). CDR1 is SGDLS and CDR2 is YYNGEE in the germline V gene. The CDR3 is made up of 13 amino acids.

This chain links TRBV7-3 with TRBJ2-6; 8 nucleotides agree with TRBD1. Trimming took 2 bases from V and 0 from J; bases not matched to a gene: 3. Looked up from germline, CDR1 is SGHTA and CDR2 is FQGTGA. The CDR3 runs 17 residues. This CDR3 reads CASSLRGQDSGANVLTF. In DNA, the CDR3 is TGTGCCAGCAGCTTACGGGGACAGGACTCTGGGGCCAACGTCCTGACTTTC.

The chain combines TRBV30 with TRBJ1-2; D gene ambiguous. Trimming stripped 3 bases from V and 4 bases from J, with 6 bases between. This CDR3 contains 11 residues. Looked up from germline, CDR1 is GTSNPN and CDR2 is SVGIG (reference sequence). The CDR3 loop is CAWRLGYGYTF. The CDR3 DNA is TGTGCCTGGAGATTAGGCTATGGCTACACCTTC.

This clonotype has only a few counts. The chain carries TRBV7-2 and TRBJ1-6; TRBD1 aligns across 7 bases. J gave up 5 bases and V 2 bases, and 3 bases lay outside the gene matches. Germline V gives CDR1 SGHTA, CDR2 FQGNSA. The CDR3 consists of 15 residues. In DNA form, the CDR3 reads TGTGCCAGCAGCTTACCGCAGGGGGATAATTCACCCCTCCACTTT. Encoded protein: CASSLPQGDNSPLHF.

This clonotype was recorded a few times. The rearrangement links TRBV12-3 or TRBV12-4 to TRBJ2-5, with no clear D. This CDR3 comprises 13 residues. V was pared by 5 bases and J by 7 bases, with 14 bases between. Written as DNA, the CDR3 is TGTGCCAGCAGTGGGCTTGCTGACGGGACCCAGTACTTC. This translates into CASSGLADGTQYF.

This clonotype was seen more than once but under ten times. The rearrangement links TRBV6-6 to TRBJ2-1; tentatively, D is TRBD1 or TRBD2 (5 bases each). The germline V and J ends were trimmed by 7 bases and 0 bases, with 13 bases remaining between them. The CDR3 sequence is 15 residues long. The germline V gene has CDR1 MNHNY and CDR2 SVGAGI (reference sequence). The CDR3 DNA follows: TGTGCCAGCATCGACGGGACGAGCTCCTACAATGAGCAGTTCTTC. It is translated as CASIDGTSSYNEQFF.

This chain connects TRBV20-1 to TRBJ2-1, with D perhaps matching TRBD1 (6 bases). Deletions cut 0 bases from V and 7 bases from J, with 7 bases between. The CDR3 contains 12 residues. CDR1 and CDR2 from the germline V gene are DFQATT and SNEGSKA (reference sequence). The CDR3 bases are TGCAGTGCTAGAGACAGGGGAAATGAGCAGTTCTTC. It encodes CSARDRGNEQFF.

The V call is TRBV11-2, the J call TRBJ2-7; 9 positions agree with TRBD1. The ends lost 5 bases at V and 4 bases at J; junction bases unmatched: 6. The CDR3 extends over 14 amino acids. Germline V gene sequence: CDR1 SGHAT, CDR2 FQNNGV. The CDR3, as DNA: TGTGCCAGCAGCCTTACAGGGACAGGGTACGAGCAGTACTTC. This translates into CASSLTGTGYEQYF.

V usage is TRBV12-3 or TRBV12-4 and J usage is TRBJ1-5; 7 nucleotides match TRBD1. Trimming at V came to 4 bases and at J to 3 bases, leaving 6 bases not matched to a gene. This CDR3 region has 15 residues. DNA for the CDR3: TGTGCCAGCAGTTGCCGGGACAGACCCAATCAGCCCCAGCATTTT. It encodes CASSCRDRPNQPQHF.